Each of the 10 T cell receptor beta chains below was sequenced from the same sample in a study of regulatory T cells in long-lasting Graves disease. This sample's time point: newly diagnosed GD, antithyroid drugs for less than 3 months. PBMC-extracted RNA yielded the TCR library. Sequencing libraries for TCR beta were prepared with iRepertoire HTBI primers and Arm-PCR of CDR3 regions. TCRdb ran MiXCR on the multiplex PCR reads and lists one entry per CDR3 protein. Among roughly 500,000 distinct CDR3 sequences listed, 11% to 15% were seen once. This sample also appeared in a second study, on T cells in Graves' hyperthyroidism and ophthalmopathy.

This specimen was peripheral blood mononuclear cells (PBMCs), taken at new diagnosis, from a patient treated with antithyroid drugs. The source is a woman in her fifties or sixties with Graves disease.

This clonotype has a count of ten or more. CDR3 coding DNA: TGTGCCAGCTCACCCCAACTATATGAGCAGTTCTTC. Translated: CASSPQLYEQFF. The rearrangement uses TRBV18 and TRBJ2-1; D unresolved. Germline lookup yields CDR1 KGHSH and CDR2 LQKENI. V lost 3 bases and J lost 8, with 8 bases in between. The CDR3 has 12 amino acids.

CDR3 region: CASSNTYQETQYF. The CDR3 nucleotides read TGTGCCAGTAGTAACACGTACCAAGAGACCCAGTACTTC. The V and J genes are TRBV19 and TRBJ2-5, with no clear D. This CDR3 is built from 13 residues. Trimming stripped 4 bases from V and 0 bases from J, with 6 bases between. Germline loops: CDR1 LNHDA, CDR2 SQIVND (reference sequence).

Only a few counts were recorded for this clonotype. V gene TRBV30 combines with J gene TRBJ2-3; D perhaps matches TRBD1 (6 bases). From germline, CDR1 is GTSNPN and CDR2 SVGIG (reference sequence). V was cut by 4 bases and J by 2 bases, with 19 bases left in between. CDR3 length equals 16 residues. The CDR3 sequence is CAWTQQGQGFTDTQYF. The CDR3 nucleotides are TGTGCCTGGACCCAACAGGGCCAGGGTTTCACAGATACGCAGTATTTT.

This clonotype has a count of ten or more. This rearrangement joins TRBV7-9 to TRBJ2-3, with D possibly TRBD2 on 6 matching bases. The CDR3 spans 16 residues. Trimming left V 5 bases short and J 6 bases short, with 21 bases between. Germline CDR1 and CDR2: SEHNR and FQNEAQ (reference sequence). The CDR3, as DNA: TGTGCCAGCAGCCCGCCGACTAGAAGGGTTCGGGATACGCAGTATTTT. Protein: CASSPPTRRVRDTQYF.

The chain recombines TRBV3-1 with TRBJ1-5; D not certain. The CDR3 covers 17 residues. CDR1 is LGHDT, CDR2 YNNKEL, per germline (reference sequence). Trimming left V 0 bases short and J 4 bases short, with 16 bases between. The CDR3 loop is CASSQDPNWGLNQPQHF. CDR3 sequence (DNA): TGTGCCAGCAGCCAAGACCCAAACTGGGGTCTGAATCAGCCCCAGCATTTT.

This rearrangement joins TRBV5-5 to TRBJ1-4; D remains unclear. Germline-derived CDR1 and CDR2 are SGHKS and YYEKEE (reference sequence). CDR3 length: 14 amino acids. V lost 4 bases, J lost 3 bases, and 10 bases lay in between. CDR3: CASSGAIPNEKLFF. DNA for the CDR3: TGTGCCAGCAGCGGAGCGATACCTAATGAAAAACTGTTTTTT.

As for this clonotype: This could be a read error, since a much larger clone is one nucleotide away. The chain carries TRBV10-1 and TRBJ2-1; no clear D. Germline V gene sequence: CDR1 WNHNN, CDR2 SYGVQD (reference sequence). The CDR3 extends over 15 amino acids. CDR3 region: CAGSEAGPTGNEQFF. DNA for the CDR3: TGCGCCGGCAGTGAAGCAGGACCCACCGGGAATGAGCAGTTCTTC.

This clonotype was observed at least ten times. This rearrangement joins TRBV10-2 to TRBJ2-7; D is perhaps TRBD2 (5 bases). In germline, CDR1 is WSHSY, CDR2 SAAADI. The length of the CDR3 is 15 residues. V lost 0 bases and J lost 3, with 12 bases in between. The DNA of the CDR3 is TGCGCCAGCAGTGAGTCTGGCGGGCCGATCTACGAGCAGTACTTC. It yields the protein CASSESGGPIYEQYF.

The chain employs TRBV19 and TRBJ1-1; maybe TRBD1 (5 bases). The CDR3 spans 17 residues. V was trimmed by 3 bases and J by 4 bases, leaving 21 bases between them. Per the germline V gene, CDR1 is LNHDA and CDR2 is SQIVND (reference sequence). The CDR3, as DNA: TGTGCCAGTAGTATGACTAAACAGGCGACGGGGGGCACTGAAGCTTTCTTT. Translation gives CASSMTKQATGGTEAFF.

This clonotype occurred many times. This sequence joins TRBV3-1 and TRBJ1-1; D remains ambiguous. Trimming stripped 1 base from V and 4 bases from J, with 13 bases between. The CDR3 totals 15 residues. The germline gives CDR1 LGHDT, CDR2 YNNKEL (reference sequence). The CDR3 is CASSQGDRFGTEAFF. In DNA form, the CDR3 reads TGTGCCAGCAGCCAAGGGGATAGGTTTGGCACTGAAGCTTTCTTT.